This T cell receptor (beta chain) stems from a study of cytomegalovirus exposure and HLA in healthy donors. 60 Vbeta and 13 Jbeta primers were used in PCR. The protocol was immunoSEQ multiplex PCR, while the TCRdb copy is restricted to in-frame clones and leaves out a portion. The sample has under 200,000 clones, 62% seen once. Everyone who donated was a healthy bone marrow donor. The sequencing input was PBMCs. The receptor was isolated from a man aged 35 to 55 in good health and CMV-seronegative.

The CDR3: CASSGQGAAYEQYF. CDR3 in DNA: TGTGCCAGCAGTGGACAGGGTGCAGCCTACGAGCAGTACTTC. This rearrangement joins TRBV2 to TRBJ2-7, with 7 bases lining up with TRBD1. J gave up 2 bases and V 4 bases, and 5 bases lay outside the gene matches. This CDR3 has 14 residues. The germline gives CDR1 SNHLY, CDR2 FYNNEI.